This TCR beta chain stems from a study of cytotoxic CD8 clonotypes in ibrutinib-treated CLL (TCRdb year 2021). In the study overall: In this cohort, over 14 patients were treatment-naive and roughly ten were relapsed/refractory, while some 18 had unmutated IGHV. Responses were partial in around 25 patients and complete in 2; after median around 66 months follow-up, about 15 stayed in remission and roughly twelve progressed. Samples at response were collected after a median of 12 months of treatment, with a range of about 6 to 36 months. On average, each sample yielded around 230,000 productive templates and roughly 95,000 productive rearrangements. Of the roughly 79 people in the trial, about 25 had longitudinal samples available. Cryopreserved peripheral blood mononuclear cells were collected at three points: before therapy, at response, and at either sustained remission or disease progression. Every sample from remission and from progressive disease was obtained while the patients were still on ibrutinib.

The CDR3, from cysteine to phenylalanine, totals 15 residues. The read is trimmed to its CDR3 DNA, 45 bases read in frame from base 1. Trimming takes 3 bases off V and 6 bases off J; junction bases not matched to a gene: 6. CDR1 and CDR2 are drawn from the germline V gene: SGHRS, YFSETQ. On a MiSeq, deep resolution sequencing aimed for a depth between 1 in 1 million and 1 in 200,000 T cells, with each clonotype covered approximately 9.2x on average. The immunoSEQ hsTCRB Kit was used to generate TCR beta libraries. As for the authors' bioinformatics: The data were analyzed with ImmunoSEQ Analyzer and ImmunoSEQ Data Assistant, and V, D and J gene assignments followed IMGT definitions. Clonality was computed as one minus normalized Shannon entropy of productive rearrangement frequencies, ranging from 0 to 1. Only overrepresented clonotypes making up at least 0.05% of the repertoire of each patient were included in the public clonotype analysis. Repertoires from 10 to 15 age-matched healthy donors in immuneACCESS were used as clonality controls. As stored in TCRdb, this immuneACCESS dataset retains in-frame rearrangements with V and J assigned. A fraction of the clones does not appear; measured against another copy, unresolved V genes explain less than half of the discrepancy, and the remainder lacks a known reason. The DNA gave D and trimming, while V, J and clone size come from that table. Within this sample are about 68,000 clones, with 68% of them counted one time only. The top ten constitute around 5.7% of the sample.

For this clone: The antigen this receptor binds is unknown. Base qualities are not provided; no much larger clone lies one nucleotide away.

Beyond this particular receptor, the publication reports: Sustained-remission and progressing patients did not have matched sampling times, and lymph node repertoires were not examined. Public clonotypes were found to be uncommon and were observed to contract or remain stable during treatment; the increase in clonality was shown to reflect expansion of private clonotypes at ibrutinib response. Clonality rose at ibrutinib response, remained stable during sustained remission, and dropped back toward baseline at progression. Baseline clonality exceeded that of age-matched healthy donors and correlated strongly with circulating CD8+ T-cell counts.

The time point label on this specimen signifies: approximately eleven months on ibrutinib. For TCR beta library preparation, approximately 2 micrograms of genomic DNA were extracted from the cryopreserved PBMCs. Longitudinal blood samples from CLL patients receiving ibrutinib monotherapy were subjected to high-throughput TCR beta sequencing. The patients took part in an open-label, single-center phase 2 trial of ibrutinib monotherapy. This TCR came from a human donor with chronic lymphocytic leukemia. Sequencing was performed on PBMCs, taken after 12 months of ibrutinib treatment. The rearranged chain carries TRBV5-1 and TRBJ2-2; the central 9 bases match TRBD1. The CDR3 here reads CASSSGTGLPGELFF. Read as DNA, the sequence is TGCGCCAGCAGCTCCGGGACAGGGTTGCCCGGGGAGCTGTTTTTT. Full variable domain (CDR3 extended with the reference TRBV5-1 and TRBJ2-2 proteins): KAGVTQTPRYLIKTRGQQVTLSCSPISGHRSVSWYQQTPGQGLQFLFEYFSETQRNKGNFPGRFSGRQFSNSRSEMNVSTLELGDSALYLCASSSGTGLPGELFFGEGSRLTVL.